Shown below are 13 T cell receptor beta chains from a single sample sequenced in a study of T cells in Graves' hyperthyroidism and ophthalmopathy (dated by TCRdb to 2018 to 2020). Library preparation was by multiplex PCR. Sequencing used an Illumina HiSeq 2000. The TCR beta CDR3 regions were amplified from RNA transcripts. For the first round of RT-PCR on the TCR CDR3, the HTBI primer set was used together with the Qiagen OneStep RT-PCR kit. TCRdb ran its own pipeline on the public reads, namely fastp trimming at Q25 and MiXCR clone calling, and kept in-frame beta chains. One record per CDR3 amino acid sequence lists the most common genes and DNA. A total of 360,000 or so distinct CDR3 sequences appear in this sample, about a sixth of them only once. About 14% of the sample belongs to the ten largest clones. Input material: blood. The receptors derive from a woman aged 40 to 50 with Graves' ophthalmopathy.

This clonotype was counted at least ten times. The rearrangement uses TRBV30 and TRBJ1-2, with D uncertain. CDR1 and CDR2 (germline): GTSNPN, SVGIG (reference sequence). V lost 0 bases and J lost 4, with 15 bases in between. The CDR3 totals 15 residues. CDR3 amino acids: CAWSVGSGLTYGYTF. CDR3 nucleotide sequence: TGTGCCTGGAGTGTAGGGTCGGGCTTAACCTATGGCTACACCTTC.

In its sample, this clonotype was seen a few times. This sequence joins TRBV19 and TRBJ1-5; the D gene is possibly TRBD1 (5 bases). The ends were cut back, 3 bases at V and 0 bases at J, with 30 bases in the middle. The CDR3 runs 22 residues. Germline V gene lookup returns CDR1 LNHDA and CDR2 SQIVND (reference sequence). This chain's CDR3 is CASSMSFGAQYGLQYSNQPQHF. The CDR3 nucleotides read TGTGCCAGTAGTATGAGTTTCGGGGCCCAATACGGTCTACAATATAGCAATCAGCCCCAGCATTTT.

Many counts were recorded for this clonotype. V usage is TRBV5-1 and J usage is TRBJ2-7; 8 bases match TRBD1. Trimming removed 4 bases from V and 5 bases from J; junction bases left unmatched: 5. The CDR3 has 13 amino acids. Per germline, CDR1 SGHRS and CDR2 YFSETQ. Here the CDR3 DNA reads TGCGCCAGCAGCGCTGACAGGGGCAACGAGCAGTACTTC. Translated, it gives CASSADRGNEQYF.

This clonotype was counted at least ten times. As DNA, the CDR3 is TGTGCCAGCAGTTTATCGACCCAAGGGACCGGGGAGCTGTTTTTT. It yields the protein CASSLSTQGTGELFF. The J gene is TRBJ2-2, the V gene TRBV27; D gene uncertain. Germline V gene lookup returns CDR1 MNHEY and CDR2 SMNVEV (reference sequence). CDR3 length equals 15 residues. The V and J ends lost 0 bases and 5 bases respectively, with 10 bases between them.

This clonotype was seen repeatedly, ten times or more. The chain joins TRBV20-1 to TRBJ2-7, with 7 nucleotides matching TRBD1. Trimming cost V 6 bases and J 4 bases; bases outside gene matches: 12. The CDR3 is made up of 14 amino acids. Germline-derived CDR1 and CDR2 are DFQATT and SNEGSKA (reference sequence). The CDR3 DNA sequence: TGCAGTGCCCAAAGATGGACAGGAACTTACGAGCAGTACTTC. It encodes CSAQRWTGTYEQYF.

This clonotype showed up many times. J is TRBJ1-1 and V is TRBV12-3 or TRBV12-4, with a possible D match to TRBD1 (5 bases). CDR3 size: 14 residues. Deletions cut 7 bases from V and 1 base from J, with 13 bases between. CDR3 in DNA: TGTGCCAGCAAAACGGGACTCCAGAACACTGAAGCTTTCTTT. Translating gives CASKTGLQNTEAFF.

V gene TRBV9 combines with J gene TRBJ2-7, with D maybe TRBD2 (7 bases). The CDR3 loop spans 14 amino acids. Germline assignment: CDR1 SGDLS and CDR2 YYNGEE. The V end lost 0 bases, the J end lost 5 bases, and 12 bases lay between the germline ends. CDR3 region: CASSVAGGRDEQYF. CDR3 nucleotide sequence: TGTGCCAGCAGCGTAGCGGGGGGCAGGGACGAGCAGTACTTC.

About this clonotype itself: A much larger clone sits a single nucleotide away, making a read error possible. V gene TRBV29-1 combines with J gene TRBJ1-1, with TRBD1 matching over 7 bases. The CDR3 loop spans 13 amino acids. Germline CDR1 is SQVTM and CDR2 is ANQGSEA. The CDR3 loop reads CSVEDLGQGEALF. The CDR3 region has the DNA TGCAGCGTTGAAGATCTTGGGCAGGGGGAAGCTCTCTTT.

There are many counts of this clonotype. The chain links TRBV10-1 to TRBJ2-2; the D gene is possibly TRBD2 (6 bases). The CDR3 totals 15 residues. Between the trimmed V and J ends, which lost 2 bases and 5 bases, there was a span of 12 bases. Germline lookup yields CDR1 WNHNN and CDR2 SYGVQD (reference sequence). The CDR3 loop reads CASSESLGGTGELFF. CDR3 bases: TGCGCCAGCAGTGAGAGTCTGGGGGGTACCGGGGAGCTGTTTTTT.

In its sample, this clonotype is medium-sized. The rearrangement links TRBV27 to TRBJ2-7; the match to TRBD2 covers 9 bases. V lost 3 bases, J lost 4 bases, and 4 bases stayed unmatched. Germline assignment: CDR1 MNHEY and CDR2 SMNVEV (reference sequence). The CDR3 runs to 14 residues. In nucleotides, the CDR3 is TGTGCCAGCAGTTTGGCGGGAGGGCCTTACGAGCAGTACTTC. Translated: CASSLAGGPYEQYF.

Ten or more counts support this clonotype. The genes are TRBV28 and TRBJ1-1, with a tentative D call TRBD1 (5 bases). Trimming removed 2 bases at V and 9 bases at J, with 19 bases between. There are 15 residues in the CDR3. Germline values: CDR1 MDHEN, CDR2 SYDVKM. The chain's CDR3 is CASSLPPGGVRKAFF. The DNA of the CDR3 is TGTGCCAGCAGTTTACCCCCTGGGGGGGTGAGAAAAGCTTTCTTT.

This clonotype was recorded many times. This rearrangement joins TRBV30 to TRBJ2-7; TRBD1 might be the D (5 bases). Per the germline V gene, CDR1 is GTSNPN and CDR2 is SVGIG (reference sequence). This CDR3 region has 14 residues. With 0 bases removed from V and 2 bases from J, the gap between germline ends came to 11 bases. The CDR3 loop reads CAWSVRAPPYEQYF. CDR3 nucleotides: TGTGCCTGGAGTGTCAGGGCACCCCCCTACGAGCAGTACTTC.

This clonotype was counted between two and nine times. J is TRBJ1-1 and V is TRBV15; possibly TRBD1 for D (5 bases). Germline CDR1 is LNHNV and CDR2 is YYDKDF (reference sequence). The CDR3 runs 14 residues. V lost 0 bases and J 4 bases, leaving 9 bases between the germline ends. CDR3 DNA sequence: TGTGCCACCAGCAGAGACCCGGGGGTCACTGAAGCTTTCTTT. The encoded protein is CATSRDPGVTEAFF.